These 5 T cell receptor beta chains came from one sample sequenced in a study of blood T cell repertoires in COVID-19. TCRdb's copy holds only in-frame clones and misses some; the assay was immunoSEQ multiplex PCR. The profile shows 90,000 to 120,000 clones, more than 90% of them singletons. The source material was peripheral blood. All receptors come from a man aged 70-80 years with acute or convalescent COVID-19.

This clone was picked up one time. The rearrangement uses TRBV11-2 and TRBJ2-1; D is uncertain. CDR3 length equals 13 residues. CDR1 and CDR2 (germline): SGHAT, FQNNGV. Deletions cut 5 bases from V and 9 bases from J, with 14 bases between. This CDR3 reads CASSLTQAGEQFF. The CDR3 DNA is TGTGCCAGCAGCCTCACCCAAGCTGGTGAGCAGTTCTTC.

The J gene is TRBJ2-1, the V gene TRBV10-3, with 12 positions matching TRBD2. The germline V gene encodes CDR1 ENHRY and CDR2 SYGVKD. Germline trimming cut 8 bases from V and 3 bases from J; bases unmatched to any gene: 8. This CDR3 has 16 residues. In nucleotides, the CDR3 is TGTGCCATCGGGCTAGCGGGAGGGGAGTACTACAATGAGCAGTTCTTC. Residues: CAIGLAGGEYYNEQFF.

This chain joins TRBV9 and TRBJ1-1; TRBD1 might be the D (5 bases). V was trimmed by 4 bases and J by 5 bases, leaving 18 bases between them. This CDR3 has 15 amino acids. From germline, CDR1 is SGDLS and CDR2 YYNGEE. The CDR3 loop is CASSPQGGIGTEAFF. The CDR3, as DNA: TGTGCCAGCAGCCCCCAGGGAGGGATTGGAACTGAAGCTTTCTTT.

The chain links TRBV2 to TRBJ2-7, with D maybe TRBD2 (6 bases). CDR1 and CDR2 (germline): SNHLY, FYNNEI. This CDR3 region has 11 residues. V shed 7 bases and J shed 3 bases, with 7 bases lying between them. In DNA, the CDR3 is TGTGCCAGCACGGAGGGCTACGAGCAGTACTTC. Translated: CASTEGYEQYF.

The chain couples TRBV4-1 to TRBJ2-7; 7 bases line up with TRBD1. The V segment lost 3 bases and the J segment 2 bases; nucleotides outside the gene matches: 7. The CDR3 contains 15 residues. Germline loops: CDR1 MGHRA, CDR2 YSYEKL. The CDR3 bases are TGCGCCAGCAGCCATTGGACAGGACGGCCCTACGAGCAGTACTTC. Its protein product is CASSHWTGRPYEQYF.